What follows are 23 T cell receptor beta chains derived from one specimen sequenced in a study of blood T cell repertoires in COVID-19. TCRdb's copy holds only in-frame clones and misses some; the assay was immunoSEQ multiplex PCR. The sample records 300,000 to 400,000 clones, over 80% being singletons. Sequences were obtained from peripheral blood. The receptors here all came from a woman in her fifties or sixties with COVID-19, enrolled during active disease.

The V call is TRBV5-1, the J call TRBJ2-5, with 10 bases identical to TRBD2. From germline, CDR1 is SGHRS and CDR2 YFSETQ. The CDR3 is 17 amino acids. V shed 0 bases and J 2 bases; nucleotides not matched to a gene: 7. The CDR3 loop reads CASSLAIRTSGQETQYF. CDR3 in DNA: TGCGCCAGCAGCTTGGCCATTAGGACTAGCGGACAAGAGACCCAGTACTTC.

The J gene is TRBJ2-1, the V gene TRBV7-9; D possibly corresponds to TRBD2 (5 bases). Looked up from germline, CDR1 is SEHNR and CDR2 is FQNEAQ (reference sequence). The CDR3 sequence is 12 residues long. Trimming shortened V by 8 bases and J by 6 bases, and 11 bases separated the two germline ends. For the CDR3, the DNA is TGTGCCAGCTTCGGAGGTTTCAATGAGCAGTTCTTC. It specifies CASFGGFNEQFF.

This clone was counted a single time. This chain connects TRBV10-1 to TRBJ2-3; 10 bases agree with TRBD2. This CDR3 has 14 residues. Germline V gene lookup returns CDR1 WNHNN and CDR2 SYGVQD (reference sequence). V shed 7 bases, J shed 6 bases, and the junction held 7 bases outside the gene matches. CDR3 in DNA: TGCGCCAGCACTAGCGGGAGAAGCGGGGATACGCAGTATTTT. Protein sequence: CASTSGRSGDTQYF.

V is TRBV4-1 and J is TRBJ2-1; possible D gene TRBD2, 6 bases. Germline loops: CDR1 MGHRA, CDR2 YSYEKL. Trimming left V 1 base short and J 8 bases short, with 15 bases between. There are 15 residues in the CDR3. CDR3 DNA: TGCGCCAGCAGCCAAGCCCCCGGGCGGGGATATGAGCAGTTCTTC. This encodes CASSQAPGRGYEQFF.

The chain recombines TRBV25-1 with TRBJ1-4; TRBD1 matches 10 bases. J lost 10 bases, V lost 10 bases, and 9 bases had no gene match. This CDR3 is built from 13 residues. The germline gives CDR1 MGHDK, CDR2 SYGVNS. The CDR3 here is CATTGTGEGKLFF. CDR3 coding DNA: TGTGCCACCACCGGGACAGGGGAGGGAAAACTGTTTTTT.

The J gene is TRBJ1-1, the V gene TRBV6-6; D ambiguous. The CDR3 is 13 amino acids. Trimming removed 4 bases from V and 4 bases from J, with 10 bases in between. Germline CDR1 reads MNHNY; CDR2 reads SVGAGI (reference sequence). The CDR3 protein is CASSSPGTTEAFF. CDR3 nucleotide sequence: TGTGCCAGCAGTTCCCCGGGTACCACTGAAGCTTTCTTT.

This sequence joins TRBV6-5 and TRBJ2-7; maybe TRBD1 (6 bases). Trimming shortened V by 6 bases and J by 0 bases, and 9 bases separated the two germline ends. This CDR3 region has 13 residues. The V gene's germline CDR1 is MNHEY and CDR2 SVGAGI. This CDR3 is CASRLQGSYEQYF. The CDR3 bases are TGTGCCAGCAGATTACAGGGCTCCTACGAGCAGTACTTC.

The V gene is TRBV18, the J gene TRBJ2-6; TRBD1 aligns across 7 bases. With 6 bases clipped from V and 4 bases from J, the junction kept 9 bases outside the gene matches. Looked up from germline, CDR1 is KGHSH and CDR2 is LQKENI. CDR3 length: 16 amino acids. The CDR3 DNA is TGTGCCAGCTCTCGGGACAGCCGACCAGGGGCCAACGTCCTGACTTTC. It codes for CASSRDSRPGANVLTF.

This clone appeared once. The genes are TRBV5-8 and TRBJ1-5; D is uncertain. The V and J ends lost 0 bases and 7 bases respectively, with 14 bases between them. CDR3 size: 15 residues. CDR1 and CDR2 (germline): SGHTS, YDEGEE. The CDR3 DNA follows: TGTGCCAGCAGCTTGGGCCGGCAGGCTGGCCAGCCCCAGCATTTT. It translates to CASSLGRQAGQPQHF.

The chain uses TRBV18 and TRBJ1-2; D perhaps matches TRBD1 (5 bases). CDR1 KGHSH and CDR2 LQKENI come from the germline V gene. Trimming cost V 3 bases and J 5 bases, with 16 bases left between them. This CDR3 has 15 amino acids. CDR3 residues: CASSPSEGPTYGYTF. Here the CDR3 DNA reads TGTGCCAGCTCACCCTCGGAGGGACCTACTTATGGCTACACCTTC.

The chain carries TRBV5-4 and TRBJ2-7, with 11 bases aligning to TRBD2. Trimming cost V 1 base and J 5 bases; bases outside gene matches: 5. CDR1 SGHNT and CDR2 YYREEE come from the germline V gene (reference sequence). The CDR3 is 15 residues long. CDR3 nucleotide sequence: TGTGCCAGCAGCTTGTCAACTAGCGGGAGTCACGAGCAGTACTTC. Its translation is CASSLSTSGSHEQYF.

The chain links TRBV11-3 to TRBJ2-4; D uncertain. The CDR3 spans 17 residues. The V end was cut by 1 base, the J end by 0 bases, with 13 bases between. Germline assignment: CDR1 SGHNT and CDR2 YENEEA. The CDR3 region has the DNA TGTGCCAGCAGCTTAGGGGTGGGCCGGATAGCCAAAAACATTCAGTACTTC. Translated, it gives CASSLGVGRIAKNIQYF.

The V gene is TRBV7-6, the J gene TRBJ1-2; 8 positions agree with TRBD1. The germline V gene has CDR1 SGHVS and CDR2 FNYEAQ. The CDR3 length is 17 residues. After removal of 0 bases from V and 5 bases from J, the junction contained 11 bases not matched to a gene. In DNA form, the CDR3 reads TGTGCCAGCAGCTTAGCCGGGGGAGTCGGGACAGGTTATGGCTACACCTTC. Translated: CASSLAGGVGTGYGYTF.

This clone was counted a few times. The chain combines TRBV2 with TRBJ2-7, with 7 bases aligning to TRBD2. V dropped 1 base and J dropped 2; count of bases not matched to a gene: 5. This CDR3 has 15 residues. Germline loops: CDR1 SNHLY, CDR2 FYNNEI. The CDR3 reads CASSEDRGVTYEQYF. The CDR3 DNA is TGTGCCAGCAGTGAAGACCGGGGGGTTACCTACGAGCAGTACTTC. Full variable domain (remainder filled in from reference TRBV2 and TRBJ2-7): EPEVTQTPSHQVTQMGQEVILRCVPISNHLYFYWYRQILGQKVEFLVSFYNNEISEKSEIFDDQFSVERPDGSNFTLKIRSTKLEDSAMYFCASSEDRGVTYEQYFGPGTRLTVT.

The rearrangement links TRBV11-2 to TRBJ1-5, with D perhaps matching TRBD1 (6 bases). This CDR3 has 13 residues. Germline loops: CDR1 SGHAT, CDR2 FQNNGV. V gave up 5 bases and J gave up 9 bases, with 14 bases separating them. CDR3 DNA: TGTGCCAGCAGCCCCAACAGGGACCGGCCCCAGCATTTT. Translating it yields CASSPNRDRPQHF.

This clone was observed once. The gene calls are TRBV7-3 and TRBJ2-5; 12 bases align to TRBD2. The J segment lost 4 bases and the V segment lost 4 bases, leaving 4 bases of the junction unmatched. From germline, CDR1 is SGHTA and CDR2 FQGTGA. There are 15 residues in the CDR3. CDR3 sequence reads: CASSSSGRAPETQYF. In DNA form, the CDR3 reads TGTGCCAGCAGCTCTAGCGGGAGGGCCCCAGAGACCCAGTACTTC.

The V and J genes are TRBV12-1 and TRBJ1-2; TRBD1, as called in the table, went unchecked against the DNA. TRBV12-1 is a documented pseudogene. CDR3 length: 15 amino acids. CDR3 bases: TGTGCCAGCAGCGAAAACACAGGGGGCGCCTATGGCTACACCTTC. This gives the protein CASSENTGGAYGYTF.

This rearrangement joins TRBV18 to TRBJ1-5, with D possibly TRBD1 on 6 matching bases. Trimming stripped 2 bases from V and 0 bases from J, with 8 bases between. The germline V gene encodes CDR1 KGHSH and CDR2 LQKENI. This CDR3 has 15 residues. The CDR3 loop is CASSPDRNSNQPQHF. In nucleotides, the CDR3 is TGTGCCAGCTCACCAGACAGGAATAGCAATCAGCCCCAGCATTTT.

The chain has TRBV19 and TRBJ2-7, with 8 positions matching TRBD1. CDR3 size: 17 residues. In germline, CDR1 is LNHDA, CDR2 SQIVND (reference sequence). The J segment lost 0 bases and the V segment lost 3 bases, leaving 10 bases of the junction unmatched. The DNA for the CDR3 is TGTGCCAGTAGTATCCACATTGGGGACAGGTACTCCTACGAGCAGTACTTC. Protein product: CASSIHIGDRYSYEQYF.

The genes are TRBV6-2 or TRBV6-3 and TRBJ2-6, with a possible D match to TRBD1 (6 bases). Trimming removed 2 bases at V and 4 bases at J, with 9 bases between. The V gene's germline CDR1 is MNHEY and CDR2 SVGEGT. There are 15 residues in the CDR3. In DNA, the CDR3 is TGTGCCAGCAGTTACCACAGGGCCGGGGCCAACGTCCTGACTTTC. Translation gives CASSYHRAGANVLTF.

V gene TRBV28 combines with J gene TRBJ2-5; 11 positions match TRBD1. The ends lost 6 bases at V and 5 bases at J; junction bases unmatched: 8. Germline lookup yields CDR1 MDHEN and CDR2 SYDVKM. The CDR3 extends over 15 amino acids. The CDR3, as DNA: TGTGCCAGCAGCTACGCCGGGACAGGGGGGGAGACCCAGTACTTC. Encoded protein: CASSYAGTGGETQYF.

V and J are TRBV11-2 and TRBJ2-1, with D perhaps TRBD2 (6 bases). There are 18 residues in the CDR3. Germline CDR1 SGHAT, CDR2 FQNNGV. V dropped 5 bases and J dropped 4 bases, with 24 bases sitting between them. CDR3 sequence (DNA): TGTGCCAGCAGCGGCTTAAGTTCAACGGGAGTGTGGTACAATGAGCAGTTCTTC. Its protein product is CASSGLSSTGVWYNEQFF.

V usage is TRBV7-2 and J usage is TRBJ2-1, with D possibly TRBD2 on 6 matching bases. Deletions cut 7 bases from V and 6 bases from J, with 19 bases between. This CDR3 spans 15 amino acids. CDR1 SGHTA and CDR2 FQGNSA come from the germline V gene. CDR3 in amino acids: CASTLTHTSTNEQFF. In nucleotides, the CDR3 is TGTGCCAGCACCCTAACCCATACTAGCACCAATGAGCAGTTCTTC. Supplemented by reference TRBV7-2 and TRBJ2-1, the full variable domain reads GAGVSQSPSNKVTEKGKDVELRCDPISGHTALYWYRQSLGQGLEFLIYFQGNSAPDKSGLPSDRFSAERTGGSVSTLTIQRTQQEDSAVYLCASTLTHTSTNEQFFGPGTRLTVL.